A single sample is the source of the 2 T cell receptor beta chains below, sequenced in a study of persistence of HIV-infected CD4 T cells. No antigen is known for these receptors. Cells were stimulated with overlapping HIV-1 Gag 15-mer peptides. CD40L-negative CD69-negative CD45RO-high memory CD4+ T cells were sorted as populations depleted of antigen-responding cells. The immunoSEQ assay was version 4, run in survey mode. The data were produced by immunoSEQ multiplex PCR, yet TCRdb's version contains in-frame clones alone and is incomplete. This sample has about 36,000 clones, with around 85% found just once. Sequences were derived from cultured CD4+ T cells from PBMCs, sampled from a patient who received antiretroviral therapy. The receptor set was obtained from an adult with HIV. The donor label of this sample is uncertain.

V is TRBV6-5 and J is TRBJ2-3; D not certain. Germline CDR1 and CDR2: MNHEY and SVGAGI. The CDR3 runs to 14 residues. The V and J ends lost 7 bases and 2 bases respectively, with 13 bases between them. DNA of the CDR3: TGTGCCAGCAATGGGGATAGCCTCACAGATACGCAGTATTTT. Translation gives CASNGDSLTDTQYF.

This clone has only one observation. The chain links TRBV18 to TRBJ1-4; the D is unclear. This CDR3 has 15 amino acids. Trimming stripped 2 bases from V and 6 bases from J, with 13 bases between. From germline, CDR1 is KGHSH and CDR2 LQKENI. The CDR3 DNA reads TGTGCCAGCTCACCAAGGTCAGGCGAAGATGAAAAACTGTTTTTT. Residues: CASSPRSGEDEKLFF.